Below, 21 T cell receptor beta chains from the same sample are listed, as sequenced in a study of cytomegalovirus exposure and HLA in healthy donors. PCR amplification relied on 60 Vbeta primers (plus 13 Jbeta primers). The table came from immunoSEQ multiplex PCR; TCRdb's copy has only in-frame clones and leaves some out. Of around 130,000 clones in the sample, 80% were seen once. The source material was PBMCs. The source is a man aged 35 to 55 in good health and CMV-seronegative.

The rearrangement uses TRBV28 and TRBJ1-1; 8 nucleotides align to TRBD1. CDR3 length: 15 amino acids. Germline assignment: CDR1 MDHEN and CDR2 SYDVKM. Trimming took 6 bases from V and 6 from J; bases not matched to a gene: 12. The chain's CDR3 is CASRDSTGEGSEAFF. The CDR3 nucleotides are TGTGCCAGCAGGGATTCGACAGGGGAGGGCTCTGAAGCTTTCTTT.

This chain links TRBV5-1 with TRBJ2-7, with 13 bases identical to TRBD2. V was pared by 4 bases and J by 1 base, with 8 bases of the junction left unmatched. CDR1 is SGHRS, CDR2 YFSETQ, per germline. This CDR3 has 17 amino acids. For the CDR3, the DNA is TGCGCCAGCAGCCTCTACGGGACTAGCGGGACTTCCTACGAGCAGTACTTC. This translates into CASSLYGTSGTSYEQYF. The full variable domain, completed using reference TRBV5-1 and TRBJ2-7, is KAGVTQTPRYLIKTRGQQVTLSCSPISGHRSVSWYQQTPGQGLQFLFEYFSETQRNKGNFPGRFSGRQFSNSRSEMNVSTLELGDSALYLCASSLYGTSGTSYEQYFGPGTRLTVT.

This clone was found a few times. This chain links TRBV29-1 with TRBJ1-4; tentative D call: TRBD1 (6 bases). The CDR3 is 14 residues long. Trimming shortened V by 4 bases and J by 3 bases, and 12 bases separated the two germline ends. Germline V gene lookup returns CDR1 SQVTM and CDR2 ANQGSEA. CDR3 loop: CSVGGGPANEKLFF. The DNA of the CDR3 is TGCAGCGTTGGCGGGGGCCCGGCTAATGAAAAACTGTTTTTT.

The chain uses TRBV7-6 and TRBJ2-3; D gene unclear. Per germline, CDR1 SGHVS and CDR2 FNYEAQ. The V end was cut by 8 bases, the J end by 0 bases, with 9 bases between. The CDR3 consists of 13 residues. The CDR3 DNA is TGTGCCAGCTCCCAGGCTAGCACAGATACGCAGTATTTT. Its protein is CASSQASTDTQYF.

The chain is built from TRBV5-4 and TRBJ2-7; 13 nucleotides line up with TRBD2. The CDR3 totals 16 residues. V dropped 0 bases and J dropped 6; count of bases not matched to a gene: 6. Germline CDR1 reads SGHNT; CDR2 reads YYREEE (reference sequence). CDR3 protein: CASSLGRLAGGSEQYF. For the CDR3, the DNA is TGTGCCAGCAGCTTGGGTCGACTAGCGGGAGGATCCGAGCAGTACTTC.

The chain has TRBV13 and TRBJ1-6; 7 bases align to TRBD1. The CDR3 is 15 amino acids. J was trimmed by 6 bases and V by 3 bases; bases with no gene match: 5. The V gene's germline CDR1 is PRHDT and CDR2 FYEKMQ (reference sequence). The CDR3 is CASSFQTGSNSPLHF. The DNA for the CDR3 is TGTGCCAGCAGCTTCCAGACAGGGTCTAATTCACCCCTCCACTTT.

The CDR3 spells CASSPQGSYGYTF. Here the CDR3 DNA reads TGTGCCAGCAGTCCACAGGGTAGCTATGGCTACACCTTC. The chain has TRBV28 and TRBJ1-2, with a weak D call TRBD1 (6 bases). Germline V gene data show CDR1 as MDHEN and CDR2 as SYDVKM. The CDR3 covers 13 residues. V was cut by 5 bases and J by 4 bases, with 11 bases left in between.

The gene calls are TRBV4-2 and TRBJ2-4; the D gene is possibly TRBD2 (7 bases). Germline CDR1 LGHNA, CDR2 YNFKEQ. Trimming cost V 0 bases and J 6 bases, with 18 bases left between them. CDR3 length: 17 amino acids. This chain's CDR3 is CASSQELGGGGGNIQYF. The CDR3 DNA follows: TGTGCCAGCAGCCAAGAATTAGGGGGGGGCGGCGGAAACATTCAGTACTTC.

This sequence joins TRBV5-5 and TRBJ1-5; D gene unclear. The CDR3 consists of 15 residues. CDR1 SGHKS and CDR2 YYEKEE come from the germline V gene (reference sequence). The V gene lost 1 base and the J gene lost 1 base, with 9 bases spanning the gap. CDR3 amino acids: CASSLQVESNQPQHF. CDR3 nucleotides: TGTGCCAGCAGCTTGCAGGTAGAAAGCAATCAGCCCCAGCATTTT.

This clone was counted a few times. The J gene is TRBJ2-5, the V gene TRBV5-4; 8 nucleotides match TRBD2. The germline CDR1 and CDR2 sequences are SGHNT and YYREEE (reference sequence). The V and J ends lost 4 bases and 4 bases, in that order; junction bases with no gene match: 9. The CDR3 has 15 residues. The CDR3 loop reads CASSRRGAGGETQYF. The CDR3 bases are TGTGCCAGCAGCCGGAGAGGGGCGGGAGGAGAGACCCAGTACTTC. Full variable domain (outside the CDR3, taken from reference TRBV5-4 and TRBJ2-5): ETGVTQSPTHLIKTRGQQVTLRCSSQSGHNTVSWYQQALGQGPQFIFQYYREEENGRGNFPPRFSGLQFPNYSSELNVNALELDDSALYLCASSRRGAGGETQYFGPGTRLLVL.

The rearrangement uses TRBV27 and TRBJ1-2; weak D call: TRBD1 (5 bases). The germline gives CDR1 MNHEY, CDR2 SMNVEV (reference sequence). The V and J ends lost 7 bases and 4 bases respectively, with 10 bases between them. The CDR3 extends over 12 amino acids. The CDR3 DNA sequence: TGTGCCAGCAAGGGGCGGGGCTATGGCTACACCTTC. Residues: CASKGRGYGYTF.

The chain recombines TRBV5-1 with TRBJ2-7; D may be TRBD1 (6 bases). The germline CDR1 and CDR2 sequences are SGHRS and YFSETQ. Trimming pared 0 bases from V and 9 bases from J, leaving 19 bases between. There are 15 residues in the CDR3. Here the CDR3 reads CASSLDAGTPGGQYF. Here the CDR3 DNA reads TGCGCCAGCAGCTTGGATGCAGGGACACCTGGGGGGCAGTACTTC.

The J gene is TRBJ2-7, the V gene TRBV2; 7 nucleotides agree with TRBD1. Germline CDR1 reads SNHLY; CDR2 reads FYNNEI. The CDR3 extends over 14 amino acids. The J segment lost 2 bases and the V segment lost 6 bases, leaving 7 bases of the junction unmatched. CDR3 in DNA: TGTGCCAGCAGAGCCGGGACAGTAACCTACGAGCAGTACTTC. Translating gives CASRAGTVTYEQYF.

This chain joins TRBV2 and TRBJ1-1, with a tentative D call TRBD1 (6 bases). Germline CDR1 and CDR2: SNHLY and FYNNEI. The CDR3 contains 13 residues. Trimming took 6 bases from V and 1 from J, leaving 9 bases between them. This chain's CDR3 is CASRPQGNTEAFF. The CDR3 nucleotides are TGTGCCAGCAGGCCACAGGGGAACACTGAAGCTTTCTTT.

V is TRBV29-1 and J is TRBJ1-5; D unresolved. The CDR3 runs 13 residues. Deletions cut 3 bases from V and 1 base from J, with 7 bases between. Germline loops: CDR1 SQVTM, CDR2 ANQGSEA. The CDR3 loop reads CSVESGSNQPQHF. In nucleotides, the CDR3 is TGCAGCGTTGAGAGCGGGAGCAATCAGCCCCAGCATTTT.

V and J are TRBV4-2 and TRBJ2-5, with TRBD2 identical over 13 bases. CDR3 length: 17 amino acids. Germline V gives CDR1 LGHNA, CDR2 YNFKEQ. V shed 3 bases, J shed 7 bases, and the junction held 11 bases outside the gene matches. CDR3: CASSQAPGTSGISTQYF. The CDR3 DNA reads TGTGCCAGCAGCCAGGCCCCGGGGACTAGCGGGATTTCGACCCAGTACTTC.

V is TRBV19 and J is TRBJ2-1, with D possibly matching TRBD1 (5 bases). Trimming removed 4 bases at V and 3 bases at J, with 10 bases between. The CDR3 is made up of 14 amino acids. Germline assignment: CDR1 LNHDA and CDR2 SQIVND (reference sequence). The CDR3 loop reads CASSRQGGYNEQFF. For the CDR3, the DNA is TGTGCCAGTAGTAGGCAGGGCGGCTACAATGAGCAGTTCTTC.

The chain has TRBV11-2 and TRBJ1-1; D remains unclear. Trimming took 2 bases from V and 2 from J, leaving 3 bases between them. The germline V gene has CDR1 SGHAT and CDR2 FQNNGV. The CDR3 runs to 12 residues. As DNA, the CDR3 is TGTGCCAGCAGCTTACATAACACTGAAGCTTTCTTT. Translated: CASSLHNTEAFF.

The chain has TRBV7-9 and TRBJ1-2, with a weak D call TRBD1 (5 bases). The V end was cut by 5 bases, the J end by 8 bases, with 15 bases between. In germline, CDR1 is SEHNR, CDR2 FQNEAQ (reference sequence). The CDR3 covers 13 residues. The CDR3 loop is CASSPDSKRGYTF. CDR3 DNA sequence: TGTGCCAGCAGCCCCGACAGTAAGAGGGGCTACACCTTC. The full variable domain, with the rest looked up from reference TRBV7-9 and TRBJ1-2, is DTGVSQNPRHKITKRGQNVTFRCDPISEHNRLYWYRQTLGQGPEFLTYFQNEAQLEKSRLLSDRFSAERPKGSFSTLEIQRTEQGDSAMYLCASSPDSKRGYTFGSGTRLTVV.

The rearrangement uses TRBV30 and TRBJ1-5; D is unresolved. CDR1 and CDR2 from the germline V gene are GTSNPN and SVGIG (reference sequence). The CDR3 contains 13 residues. V was pared by 2 bases and J by 5 bases, with 10 bases between. This CDR3 is CAWSPREHQPQHF. In nucleotides, the CDR3 is TGTGCCTGGAGTCCCCGAGAACATCAGCCCCAGCATTTT.

The genes are TRBV7-7 and TRBJ2-7, with D perhaps matching TRBD2 (6 bases). Germline CDR1 and CDR2: SSHAT and FNYEAQ (reference sequence). This CDR3 spans 15 amino acids. V was shortened by 1 base and J by 1 base, with 11 bases between the two germline ends. CDR3 loop: CASSLGRGPSYEQYF. CDR3 sequence (DNA): TGTGCCAGCAGCTTAGGGAGGGGACCATCCTACGAGCAGTACTTC.